This T cell receptor (beta chain) was retrieved from a study of T cells after posttransplantation cyclophosphamide. The study's findings and limits: Later blood repertoires were often dominated by clones from the donor CD8+ memory compartment. Tissue-infiltrating T cells from skin or gut overlapped little with blood T cells.

Busulfan-fludarabine conditioning, marrow transplant, and cyclophosphamide on days +3 and +4 were administered. This clone was seen repeatedly, ten times or more. Its cognate antigen is unknown. Using immunoSEQ multiplex PCR, the repertoire was profiled, and TCRdb retains in-frame clones only, with some absent. This set yields roughly 9,900 clones and no singletons; the top ten hold approximately 14%. V shed 0 bases, J shed 9 bases, and the junction held 8 bases outside the gene matches. The CDR3 is 15 residues long. The V gene's germline CDR1 is SGDLS and CDR2 YYNGEE. This TCR came from a female patient between 35 and 55 years old who received an allogeneic stem cell transplant from a related donor, was CMV-positive, and had no GVHD. The graft donor may account for some of the T cells. The chain links TRBV9 to TRBJ2-1; 8 bases agree with TRBD2. The sample was PBMCs, taken after allogeneic stem cell transplant with posttransplant cyclophosphamide. CDR3 nucleotides: TGTGCCAGCAGCGTAGGGGTCGGGAGGGCCTCTGAGCAGTTCTTC. Amino acids: CASSVGVGRASEQFF.